A selection of T cell receptor beta chains follows, all from one sample in a study of control samples from healthy donors and cancer patients. The assay was immunoSEQ multiplex PCR, and TCRdb's table has in-frame clones only and misses some. The sample has about 180,000 clones, around 94% seen once. The material sequenced was blood. Source of these receptors: a man between 25 and 39 years old in good health. Each CDR3 is given with its conserved first and last residue. A D gene is named only where the DNA matches it firmly.

D,J,V,CDR3,DNA
-,TRBJ1-1,TRBV6-1,CASSEGGTGNTEAFF,TGTGCCAGCAGTGAGGGGGGGACGGGGAACACTGAAGCTTTCTTT
-,TRBJ1-2,TRBV9,CASSVGMGVYGYTF,TGTGCCAGCAGCGTAGGAATGGGGGTCTATGGCTACACCTTC
TRBD1,TRBJ1-1,TRBV5-6,CASSLVSQGGALEAFF,TGTGCCAGCAGCTTGGTCTCCCAGGGGGGGGCCCTTGAAGCTTTCTTT
-,TRBJ2-2,TRBV24-1,CATRGGSDNTGELFF,TGTGCCACCAGGGGGGGAAGCGACAACACCGGGGAGCTGTTTTTT
TRBD1,TRBJ1-1,TRBV6-2/TRBV6-3,CASSQYTGGTEAFF,TGTGCCAGCAGCCAATACACAGGGGGCACTGAAGCTTTCTTT
-,TRBJ1-4,TRBV15,CATSRVQANEKLFF,TGTGCCACCAGCAGAGTCCAGGCTAATGAAAAACTGTTTTTT
-,TRBJ1-2,TRBV30,CAWTKNTADYGYTF,TGTGCCTGGACCAAGAACACGGCAGACTATGGCTACACCTTC
TRBD2,TRBJ2-3,TRBV5-6,CASSSTSGLTDTQYF,TGTGCCAGCAGCTCGACTAGCGGACTCACAGATACGCAGTATTTT
-,TRBJ2-1,TRBV4-1,CASSQPGIYNEQFF,TGCGCCAGCAGCCAACCCGGGATCTACAATGAGCAGTTCTTC
-,TRBJ2-6,TRBV5-4,CASSLAGVTGANVLTF,TGTGCCAGCAGCTTGGCAGGGGTTACTGGGGCCAACGTCCTGACTTTC